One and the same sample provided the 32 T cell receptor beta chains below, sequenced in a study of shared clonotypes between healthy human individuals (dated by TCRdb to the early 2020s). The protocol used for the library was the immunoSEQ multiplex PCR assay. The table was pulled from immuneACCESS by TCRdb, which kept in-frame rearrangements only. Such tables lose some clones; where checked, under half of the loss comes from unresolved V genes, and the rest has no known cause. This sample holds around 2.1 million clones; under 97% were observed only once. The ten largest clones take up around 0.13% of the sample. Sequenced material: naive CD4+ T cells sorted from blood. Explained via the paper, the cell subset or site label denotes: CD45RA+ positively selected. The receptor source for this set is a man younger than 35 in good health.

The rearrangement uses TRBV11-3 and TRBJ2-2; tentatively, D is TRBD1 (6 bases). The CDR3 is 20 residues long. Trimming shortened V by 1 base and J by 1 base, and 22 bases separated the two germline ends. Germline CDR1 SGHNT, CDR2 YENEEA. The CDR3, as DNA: TGTGCCAGCAGCTTAGCCGGCCGGGCAGGGGTGAGTAGGAACACCGGGGAGCTGTTTTTT. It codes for CASSLAGRAGVSRNTGELFF. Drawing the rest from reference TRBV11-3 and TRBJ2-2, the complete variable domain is EAGVVQSPRYKIIEKKQPVAFWCNPISGHNTLYWYLQNLGQGPELLIRYENEEAVDDSQLPKDRFSAERLKGVDSTLKIQPAELGDSAVYLCASSLAGRAGVSRNTGELFFGEGSRLTVL.

The CDR3 bases are TGCGCCAGCAGCTCACAGGACAGGGCGGATTCACCCCTCCACTTT. Translation: CASSSQDRADSPLHF. The chain couples TRBV5-1 to TRBJ1-6; 8 nucleotides line up with TRBD1. The CDR3 is made up of 15 amino acids. V was clipped by 3 bases and J by 8 bases; unmatched bases: 7. CDR1 is SGHRS, CDR2 YFSETQ, per germline.

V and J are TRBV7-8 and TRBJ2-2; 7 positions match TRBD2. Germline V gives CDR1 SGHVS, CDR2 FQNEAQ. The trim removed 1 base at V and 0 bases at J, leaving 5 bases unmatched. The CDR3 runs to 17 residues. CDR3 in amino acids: CASSLVSGGANTGELFF. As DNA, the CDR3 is TGTGCCAGCAGCTTAGTCTCGGGAGGAGCGAACACCGGGGAGCTGTTTTTT.

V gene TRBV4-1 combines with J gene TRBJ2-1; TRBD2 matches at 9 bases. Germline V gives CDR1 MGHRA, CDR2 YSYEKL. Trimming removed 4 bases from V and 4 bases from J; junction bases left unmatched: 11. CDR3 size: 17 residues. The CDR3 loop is CASSLLPSSGVYNEQFF. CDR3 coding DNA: TGCGCCAGCAGCCTCCTCCCTTCTAGCGGGGTATACAATGAGCAGTTCTTC.

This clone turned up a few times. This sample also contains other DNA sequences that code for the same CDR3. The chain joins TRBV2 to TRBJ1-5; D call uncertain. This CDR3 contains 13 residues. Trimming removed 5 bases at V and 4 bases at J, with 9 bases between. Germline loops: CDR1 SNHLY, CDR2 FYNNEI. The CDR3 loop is CASSPGLNQPQHF. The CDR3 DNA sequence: TGTGCCAGCAGTCCAGGTCTTAATCAGCCCCAGCATTTT.

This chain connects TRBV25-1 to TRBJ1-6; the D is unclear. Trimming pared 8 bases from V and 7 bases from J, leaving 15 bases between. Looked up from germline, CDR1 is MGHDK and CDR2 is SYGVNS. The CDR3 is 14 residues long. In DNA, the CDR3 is TGTGCCAGCCAGGCCGCCTCCTTCAATTCACCCCTCCACTTT. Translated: CASQAASFNSPLHF.

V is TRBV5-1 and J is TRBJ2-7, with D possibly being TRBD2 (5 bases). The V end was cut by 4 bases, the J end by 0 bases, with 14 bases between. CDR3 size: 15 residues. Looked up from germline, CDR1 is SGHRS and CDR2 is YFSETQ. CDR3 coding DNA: TGCGCCAGCAGCCATAGGACTTTTCCCTCCTACGAGCAGTACTTC. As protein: CASSHRTFPSYEQYF.

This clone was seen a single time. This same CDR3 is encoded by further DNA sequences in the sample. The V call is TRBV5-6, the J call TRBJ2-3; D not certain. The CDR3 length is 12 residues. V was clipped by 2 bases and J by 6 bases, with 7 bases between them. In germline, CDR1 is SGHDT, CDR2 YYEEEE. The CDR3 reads CASSFSADTQYF. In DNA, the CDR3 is TGTGCCAGCAGCTTTTCGGCGGATACGCAGTATTTT.

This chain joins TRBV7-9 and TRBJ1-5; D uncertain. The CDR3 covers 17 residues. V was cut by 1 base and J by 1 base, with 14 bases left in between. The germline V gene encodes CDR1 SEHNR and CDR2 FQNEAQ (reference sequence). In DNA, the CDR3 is TGTGCCAGCAGCTTAGAGGCTCCCTGGGAGAGCAATCAGCCCCAGCATTTT. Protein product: CASSLEAPWESNQPQHF. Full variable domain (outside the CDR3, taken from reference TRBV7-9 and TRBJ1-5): DTGVSQNPRHKITKRGQNVTFRCDPISEHNRLYWYRQTLGQGPEFLTYFQNEAQLEKSRLLSDRFSAERPKGSFSTLEIQRTEQGDSAMYLCASSLEAPWESNQPQHFGDGTRLSIL.

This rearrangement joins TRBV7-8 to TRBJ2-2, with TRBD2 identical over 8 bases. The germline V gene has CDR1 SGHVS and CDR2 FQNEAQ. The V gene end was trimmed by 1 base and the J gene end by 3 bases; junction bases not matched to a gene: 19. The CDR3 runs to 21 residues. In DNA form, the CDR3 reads TGTGCCAGCAGCTTAGTCCTCCGAGGGACTCGCGGGAGGTCCTACACCGGGGAGCTGTTTTTT. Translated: CASSLVLRGTRGRSYTGELFF.

CDR3 DNA sequence: TGTGCCAGCAGCTTACCCAGGGGGCTGGGGACCGGGGAGCTGTTTTTT. Its translation: CASSLPRGLGTGELFF. J is TRBJ2-2 and V is TRBV5-4, with TRBD1 identical over 8 bases. Trimming cost V 2 bases and J 5 bases; bases outside gene matches: 8. The CDR3 extends over 16 amino acids. Germline-derived CDR1 and CDR2 are SGHNT and YYREEE (reference sequence).

CDR3 DNA sequence: TGTGCCAGCAGTGAAATGGGGACAGGGGGCCTTGAGCAGTTCTTC. Encoded protein: CASSEMGTGGLEQFF. This sequence joins TRBV6-1 and TRBJ2-1; TRBD1 matches at 12 bases. Germline V gene sequence: CDR1 MNHNS, CDR2 SASEGT. The V gene end was trimmed by 2 bases and the J gene end by 9 bases; junction bases not matched to a gene: 5. This CDR3 is built from 15 residues.

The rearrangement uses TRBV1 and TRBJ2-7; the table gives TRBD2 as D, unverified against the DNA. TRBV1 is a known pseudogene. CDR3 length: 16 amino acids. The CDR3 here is CTSSQDTSGRPYEQYF. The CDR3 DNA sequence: TGCACCAGCAGCCAAGATACTAGCGGGAGGCCCTACGAGCAGTACTTC.

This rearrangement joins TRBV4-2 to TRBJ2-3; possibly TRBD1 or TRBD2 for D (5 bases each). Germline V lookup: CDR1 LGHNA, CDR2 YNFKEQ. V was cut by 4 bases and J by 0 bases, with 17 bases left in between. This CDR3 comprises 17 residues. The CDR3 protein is CASSPGLTRGSTDTQYF. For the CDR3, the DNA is TGTGCCAGCAGCCCCGGACTCACTAGGGGAAGCACAGATACGCAGTATTTT.

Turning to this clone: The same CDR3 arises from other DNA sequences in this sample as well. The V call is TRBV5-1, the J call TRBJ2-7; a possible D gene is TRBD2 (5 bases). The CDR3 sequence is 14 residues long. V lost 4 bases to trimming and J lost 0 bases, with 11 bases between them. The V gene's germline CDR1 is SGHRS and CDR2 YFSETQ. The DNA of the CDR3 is TGCGCCAGCAGCCCTAGCTCCAGCTCCTACGAGCAGTACTTC. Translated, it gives CASSPSSSSYEQYF. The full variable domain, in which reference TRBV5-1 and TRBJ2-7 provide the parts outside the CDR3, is KAGVTQTPRYLIKTRGQQVTLSCSPISGHRSVSWYQQTPGQGLQFLFEYFSETQRNKGNFPGRFSGRQFSNSRSEMNVSTLELGDSALYLCASSPSSSSYEQYFGPGTRLTVT.

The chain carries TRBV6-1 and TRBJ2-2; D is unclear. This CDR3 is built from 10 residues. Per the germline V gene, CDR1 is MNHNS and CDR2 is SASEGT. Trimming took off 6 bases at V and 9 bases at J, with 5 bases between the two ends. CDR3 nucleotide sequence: TGTGCCAGCAGAGGGTGGGAGCTGTTTTTT. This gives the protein CASRGWELFF.

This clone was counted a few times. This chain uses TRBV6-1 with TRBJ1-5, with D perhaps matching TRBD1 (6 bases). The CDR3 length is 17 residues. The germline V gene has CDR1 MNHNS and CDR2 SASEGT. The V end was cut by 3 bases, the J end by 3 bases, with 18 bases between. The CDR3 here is CASSEFGGGYFNQPQHF. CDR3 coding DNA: TGTGCCAGCAGTGAGTTTGGGGGCGGCTATTTCAATCAGCCCCAGCATTTT.

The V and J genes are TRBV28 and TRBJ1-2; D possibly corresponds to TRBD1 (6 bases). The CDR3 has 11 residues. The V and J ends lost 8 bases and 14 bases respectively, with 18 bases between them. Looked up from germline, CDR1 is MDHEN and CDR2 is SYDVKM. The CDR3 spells CASGISGTFTF. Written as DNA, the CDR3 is TGTGCCAGCGGTATTTCCGGGACATTTACCTTC.

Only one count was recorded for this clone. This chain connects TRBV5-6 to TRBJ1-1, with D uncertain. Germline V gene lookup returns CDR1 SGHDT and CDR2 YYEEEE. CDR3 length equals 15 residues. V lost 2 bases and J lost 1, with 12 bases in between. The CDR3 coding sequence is TGTGCCAGCAGCTTTTTTGGCAGGACGAACACTGAAGCTTTCTTT. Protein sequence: CASSFFGRTNTEAFF.

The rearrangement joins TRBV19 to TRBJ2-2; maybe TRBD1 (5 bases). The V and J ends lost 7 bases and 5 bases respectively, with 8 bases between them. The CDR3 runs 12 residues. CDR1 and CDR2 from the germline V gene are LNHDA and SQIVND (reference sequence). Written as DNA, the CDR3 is TGTGCCAGTACCCGGACAACCGGGGAGCTGTTTTTT. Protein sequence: CASTRTTGELFF. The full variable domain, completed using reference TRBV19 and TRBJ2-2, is DGGITQSPKYLFRKEGQNVTLSCEQNLNHDAMYWYRQDPGQGLRLIYYSQIVNDFQKGDIAEGYSVSREKKESFPLTVTSAQKNPTAFYLCASTRTTGELFFGEGSRLTVL.

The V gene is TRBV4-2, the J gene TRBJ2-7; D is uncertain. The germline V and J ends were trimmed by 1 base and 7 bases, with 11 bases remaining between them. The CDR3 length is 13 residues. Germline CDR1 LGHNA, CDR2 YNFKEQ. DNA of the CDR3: TGTGCCAGCAGCCAAGCTCGGTCTGGGGAGCAGTACTTC. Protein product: CASSQARSGEQYF.

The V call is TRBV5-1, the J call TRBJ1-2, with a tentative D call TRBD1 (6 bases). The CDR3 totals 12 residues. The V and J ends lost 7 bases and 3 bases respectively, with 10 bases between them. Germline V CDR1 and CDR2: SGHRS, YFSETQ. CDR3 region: CASSDSYYGYTF. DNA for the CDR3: TGCGCCAGCTCGGACAGCTACTATGGCTACACCTTC. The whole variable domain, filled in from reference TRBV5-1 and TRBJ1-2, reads KAGVTQTPRYLIKTRGQQVTLSCSPISGHRSVSWYQQTPGQGLQFLFEYFSETQRNKGNFPGRFSGRQFSNSRSEMNVSTLELGDSALYLCASSDSYYGYTFGSGTRLTVV.

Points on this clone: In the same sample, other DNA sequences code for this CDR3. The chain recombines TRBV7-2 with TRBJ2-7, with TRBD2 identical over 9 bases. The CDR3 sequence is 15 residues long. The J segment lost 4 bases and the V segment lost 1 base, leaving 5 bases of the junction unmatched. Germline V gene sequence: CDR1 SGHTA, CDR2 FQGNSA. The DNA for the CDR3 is TGTGCCAGCAGCTTAGTAGCGACTAGCGGTTACGAGCAGTACTTC. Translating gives CASSLVATSGYEQYF.

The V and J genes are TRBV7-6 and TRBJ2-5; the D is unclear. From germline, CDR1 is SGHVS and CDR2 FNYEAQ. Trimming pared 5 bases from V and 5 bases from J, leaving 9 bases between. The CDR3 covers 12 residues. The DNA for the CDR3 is TGTGCCAGCAGCCAAAGAGTGGAGACCCAGTACTTC. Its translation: CASSQRVETQYF.

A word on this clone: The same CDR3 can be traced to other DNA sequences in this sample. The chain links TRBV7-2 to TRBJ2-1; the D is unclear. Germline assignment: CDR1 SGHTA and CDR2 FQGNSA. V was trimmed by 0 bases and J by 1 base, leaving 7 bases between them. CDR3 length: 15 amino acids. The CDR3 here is CASSLAYGSYNEQFF. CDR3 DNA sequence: TGTGCCAGCAGCTTAGCATACGGTTCCTACAATGAGCAGTTCTTC.

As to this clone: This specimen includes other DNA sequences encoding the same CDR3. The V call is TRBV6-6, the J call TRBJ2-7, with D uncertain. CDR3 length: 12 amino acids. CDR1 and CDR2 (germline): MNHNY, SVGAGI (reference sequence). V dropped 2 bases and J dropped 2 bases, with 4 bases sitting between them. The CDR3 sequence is CASSYAAYEQYF. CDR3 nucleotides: TGTGCCAGCAGTTACGCGGCCTACGAGCAGTACTTC.

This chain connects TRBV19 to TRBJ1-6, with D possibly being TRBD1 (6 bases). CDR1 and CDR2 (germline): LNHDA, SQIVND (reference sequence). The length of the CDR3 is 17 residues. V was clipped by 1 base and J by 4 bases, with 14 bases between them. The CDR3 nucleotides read TGTGCCAGTAGTATAGGGACAGCGTCTCTATATAATTCACCCCTCCACTTT. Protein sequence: CASSIGTASLYNSPLHF.

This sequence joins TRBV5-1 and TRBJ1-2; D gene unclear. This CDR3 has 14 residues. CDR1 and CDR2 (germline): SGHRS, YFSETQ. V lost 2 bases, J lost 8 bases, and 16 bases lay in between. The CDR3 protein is CASSLGVRVGGYTF. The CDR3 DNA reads TGCGCCAGCAGCTTAGGTGTGAGGGTCGGGGGCTACACCTTC.

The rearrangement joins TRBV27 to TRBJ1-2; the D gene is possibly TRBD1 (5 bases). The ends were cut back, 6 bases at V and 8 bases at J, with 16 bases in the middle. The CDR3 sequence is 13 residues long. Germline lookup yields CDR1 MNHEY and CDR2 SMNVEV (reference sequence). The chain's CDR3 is CASRRNQGWGYTF. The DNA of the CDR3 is TGTGCCAGCAGACGTAATCAGGGATGGGGCTACACCTTC.

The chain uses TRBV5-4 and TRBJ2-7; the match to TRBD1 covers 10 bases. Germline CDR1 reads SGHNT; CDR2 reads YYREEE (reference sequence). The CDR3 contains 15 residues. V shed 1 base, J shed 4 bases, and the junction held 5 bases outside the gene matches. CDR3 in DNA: TGTGCCAGCAGCTTGCTGGGACAGGGGACTTACGAGCAGTACTTC. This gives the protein CASSLLGQGTYEQYF.

CDR3 residues: CASSLARNNSPLHF. In DNA form, the CDR3 reads TGTGCCAGCAGCTTAGCACGGAACAATTCACCCCTCCACTTT. J is TRBJ1-6 and V is TRBV7-2; D ambiguous. CDR3 size: 14 residues. V lost 0 bases and J lost 7, with 7 bases in between. Germline CDR1 reads SGHTA; CDR2 reads FQGNSA.

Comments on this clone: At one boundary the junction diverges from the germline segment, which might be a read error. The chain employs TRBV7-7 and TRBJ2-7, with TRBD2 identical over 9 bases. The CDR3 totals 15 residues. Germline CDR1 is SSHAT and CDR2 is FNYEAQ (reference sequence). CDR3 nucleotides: TGTGCTAGCAGCCCATTACTAGCGGGCAGGGGGGAGCAGTACTTC. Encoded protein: CASSPLLAGRGEQYF. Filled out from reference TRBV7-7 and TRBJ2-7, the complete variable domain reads GAGVSQSPRYKVTKRGQDVTLRCDPISSHATLYWYQQALGQGPEFLTYFNYEAQPDKSGLPSDRFSAERPEGSISTLTIQRTEQRDSAMYRCASSPLLAGRGEQYFGPGTRLTVT.